This T cell receptor (beta chain) appears in the sequencing data of a study of OX40 agonist ivuxolimab in advanced cancers. Study details: About 44% of patients had received prior checkpoint inhibitor therapy.

Clones were sequenced by immunoSEQ multiplex PCR, and TCRdb holds only the in-frame ones, with some missing. This table holds tens of thousands of clones, 88% found once. Between the trimmed V and J ends, which lost 2 bases and 13 bases, there was a span of 21 bases. Germline CDR1 is SNHLY and CDR2 is FYNNEI. The CDR3 runs 15 residues. The chain uses TRBV2 and TRBJ2-4; D is possibly TRBD2 (6 bases). The sequence came from an adult with an advanced solid tumor such as melanoma, head and neck, liver or kidney cancer. Sample: CD4+ or CD8+ T cells sorted from blood, taken in a trial of the OX40 agonist ivuxolimab. CDR3 nucleotides: TGTGCCAGCAGTGAATGGGCAGGGTCGGGGGAGAAACAGTACTTC. Residues: CASSEWAGSGEKQYF.